A single sample gave rise to the 28 T cell receptor beta chains below, sequenced in a study of blood T cell repertoires in COVID-19. Here immunoSEQ multiplex PCR was the method, and the copy in TCRdb shows in-frame clones only, minus some. The sample records approximately 400,000 clones, less than 90% being singletons. Sequencing was done on a sample of PBMCs or T cells enriched from blood (not recorded which). The receptor source for this set is a woman between 45 and 60 years old who had recovered from COVID-19.

This clone appeared once. The chain employs TRBV5-4 and TRBJ2-3; 8 nucleotides match TRBD2. Losses at the gene ends were 2 bases for V and 2 bases for J; bases not matched to a gene: 7. CDR1 is SGHNT and CDR2 is YYREEE in the germline V gene (reference sequence). The CDR3 has 16 amino acids. The CDR3 here is CASSFPTGGPTDTQYF. In nucleotides, the CDR3 is TGTGCCAGCAGCTTCCCGACGGGAGGGCCCACAGATACGCAGTATTTT. The complete variable domain, with remaining parts taken from reference TRBV5-4 and TRBJ2-3, reads ETGVTQSPTHLIKTRGQQVTLRCSSQSGHNTVSWYQQALGQGPQFIFQYYREEENGRGNFPPRFSGLQFPNYSSELNVNALELDDSALYLCASSFPTGGPTDTQYFGPGTRLTVL.

The rearrangement joins TRBV19 to TRBJ1-5; 8 bases line up with TRBD1. In germline, CDR1 is LNHDA, CDR2 SQIVND (reference sequence). The CDR3 is 16 amino acids. V lost 6 bases to trimming and J lost 2 bases; unmatched junction nucleotides: 9. The CDR3: CASSLDQGAGNQPQHF. CDR3 nucleotide sequence: TGTGCCAGTAGCTTGGACCAGGGGGCAGGCAATCAGCCCCAGCATTTT.

The chain has TRBV5-8 and TRBJ1-6; 8 nucleotides agree with TRBD1. CDR3 length equals 16 residues. With V trimmed by 4 bases and J by 3 bases, 6 bases remained unmatched. Germline values: CDR1 SGHTS, CDR2 YDEGEE. For the CDR3, the DNA is TGTGCCAGCAGCCTCGGGACAGGCCGCTATAATTCACCCCTCCACTTT. Encoded protein: CASSLGTGRYNSPLHF.

This chain uses TRBV7-2 with TRBJ2-5, with 7 bases identical to TRBD1. Germline assignment: CDR1 SGHTA and CDR2 FQGNSA. The CDR3 covers 15 residues. V was pared by 0 bases and J by 5 bases, with 6 bases of the junction left unmatched. In DNA, the CDR3 is TGTGCCAGCAGCTTAGCCCAGACAGGGTACGAGACCCAGTACTTC. The encoded protein is CASSLAQTGYETQYF.

The chain is built from TRBV4-3 and TRBJ2-7; 8 bases map to TRBD1. The J segment lost 3 bases and the V segment lost 0 bases, leaving 7 bases of the junction unmatched. The germline V gene encodes CDR1 LGHNA and CDR2 YSLEER. This CDR3 comprises 16 residues. Here the CDR3 reads CASSQDHGQGYYEQYF. CDR3 coding DNA: TGCGCCAGCAGCCAAGATCACGGACAGGGTTACTACGAGCAGTACTTC.

The chain joins TRBV11-2 to TRBJ2-1; D is undetermined. Germline lookup yields CDR1 SGHAT and CDR2 FQNNGV. The CDR3 sequence is 13 residues long. V dropped 2 bases and J dropped 5 bases, with 7 bases sitting between them. CDR3 residues: CASSLPSNNEQFF. CDR3 bases: TGTGCCAGCAGCTTACCCTCTAACAATGAGCAGTTCTTC.

V usage is TRBV15 and J usage is TRBJ1-4; D gene unclear. Trimming removed 1 base at V and 4 bases at J, with 10 bases between. CDR1 is LNHNV and CDR2 is YYDKDF in the germline V gene (reference sequence). There are 15 residues in the CDR3. The chain's CDR3 is CATSRGREGNEKLFF. CDR3 coding DNA: TGTGCCACCAGCAGAGGGCGGGAGGGTAATGAAAAACTGTTTTTT.

This rearrangement joins TRBV28 to TRBJ1-2; 10 bases map to TRBD1. In germline, CDR1 is MDHEN, CDR2 SYDVKM. V shed 6 bases and J 6 bases; nucleotides not matched to a gene: 7. The CDR3 is 14 amino acids. The CDR3 DNA follows: TGTGCCAGCAGCCGGACCGGGACAGGGGATGGCTACACCTTC. Its translation is CASSRTGTGDGYTF.

The V gene is TRBV11-1, the J gene TRBJ2-1, with 7 bases matching TRBD2. Germline values: CDR1 SGHAT, CDR2 FQDESV (reference sequence). V lost 5 bases, J lost 3 bases, and 10 bases stayed unmatched. The CDR3 has 16 residues. CDR3 coding DNA: TGTGCCAGCAGCCCACGTCCAGCGGGAATCTACAATGAGCAGTTCTTC. Protein: CASSPRPAGIYNEQFF. Together with reference TRBV11-1 and TRBJ2-1, the CDR3 gives the full variable domain: EAEVAQSPRYKITEKSQAVAFWCDPISGHATLYWYRQILGQGPELLVQFQDESVVDDSQLPKDRFSAERLKGVDSTLKIQPAELGDSAMYLCASSPRPAGIYNEQFFGPGTRLTVL.

The chain carries TRBV7-2 and TRBJ1-5; D gene ambiguous. The CDR3 covers 15 residues. V was shortened by 5 bases and J by 7 bases, with 18 bases between the two germline ends. Germline CDR1 and CDR2: SGHTA and FQGNSA. CDR3 nucleotides: TGTGCCAGCAGCCCCGACGGCAGACGACTCCAGCCCCAGCATTTT. Protein sequence: CASSPDGRRLQPQHF. The complete variable domain, with remaining parts taken from reference TRBV7-2 and TRBJ1-5, reads GAGVSQSPSNKVTEKGKDVELRCDPISGHTALYWYRQSLGQGLEFLIYFQGNSAPDKSGLPSDRFSAERTGGSVSTLTIQRTQQEDSAVYLCASSPDGRRLQPQHFGDGTRLSIL.

The CDR3 here is CASSSLTGDEQYF. The CDR3 nucleotides are TGTGCCAGCAGTTCCCTGACAGGAGACGAGCAGTACTTC. This chain joins TRBV12-3 or TRBV12-4 and TRBJ2-7, with D perhaps matching TRBD1 (6 bases). This CDR3 has 13 amino acids. V was cut by 4 bases and J by 5 bases, with 12 bases left in between.

In this sample, this clone turned up once. The rearrangement links TRBV7-8 to TRBJ1-2; D not resolved. The length of the CDR3 is 13 residues. V was pared by 0 bases and J by 10 bases, with 12 bases between. Germline assignment: CDR1 SGHVS and CDR2 FQNEAQ. The CDR3 DNA sequence: TGTGCCAGCAGCTTAGCGCTAGGCAGTGACTACACCTTC. Amino acids: CASSLALGSDYTF.

J is TRBJ1-1 and V is TRBV7-8; weak D call: TRBD1 (5 bases). The CDR3 is made up of 14 amino acids. Trimming took off 5 bases at V and 6 bases at J, with 16 bases between the two ends. The germline V gene encodes CDR1 SGHVS and CDR2 FQNEAQ. The CDR3 DNA reads TGTGCCAGCAGCCCTCCAGGGTTTATCCCTGAAGCTTTCTTT. Residues: CASSPPGFIPEAFF.

The V call is TRBV7-2, the J call TRBJ2-2; a possible D gene is TRBD1 (6 bases). Looked up from germline, CDR1 is SGHTA and CDR2 is FQGNSA. Trimming took 6 bases from V and 3 from J, leaving 11 bases between them. This CDR3 is built from 14 residues. The CDR3 reads CASRQQGDTGELFF. The CDR3 DNA is TGTGCCAGCAGACAACAGGGAGACACCGGGGAGCTGTTTTTT.

The chain uses TRBV5-5 and TRBJ2-7; tentatively, D is TRBD2 (7 bases). CDR3 length equals 16 residues. V gave up 0 bases and J gave up 0 bases, with 13 bases separating them. CDR1 and CDR2 (germline): SGHKS, YYEKEE (reference sequence). The chain's CDR3 is CASSLEGGDTSYEQYF. The CDR3 DNA is TGTGCCAGCAGCTTGGAAGGGGGGGACACCTCCTACGAGCAGTACTTC.

This chain connects TRBV10-3 to TRBJ1-4; TRBD1 matches 7 bases. CDR3 size: 12 residues. J was trimmed by 7 bases and V by 10 bases; bases with no gene match: 6. Germline CDR1 is ENHRY and CDR2 is SYGVKD. The CDR3 sequence is CATQGGGEKLFF. The CDR3 coding sequence is TGTGCCACCCAGGGGGGCGGTGAAAAACTGTTTTTT.

The rearrangement uses TRBV5-1 and TRBJ1-6, with no clear D. V lost 1 base to trimming and J lost 5 bases, with 7 bases between them. From germline, CDR1 is SGHRS and CDR2 YFSETQ. The CDR3 contains 14 residues. The CDR3 protein is CASSLIADNSPLHF. For the CDR3, the DNA is TGCGCCAGCAGCTTGATAGCCGATAATTCACCCCTCCACTTT.

The V and J genes are TRBV19 and TRBJ1-2; D remains ambiguous. In germline, CDR1 is LNHDA, CDR2 SQIVND (reference sequence). The CDR3 spans 16 residues. V was trimmed by 6 bases and J by 4 bases, leaving 21 bases between them. CDR3 nucleotides: TGTGCCAGTAGCGAATCCTGGGGAGCCGGCAGCTATGGCTACACCTTC. Translating it yields CASSESWGAGSYGYTF.

The genes are TRBV7-3 and TRBJ2-3, with D possibly TRBD2 on 6 matching bases. This CDR3 region has 14 residues. Trimming removed 4 bases at V and 3 bases at J, with 11 bases between. Germline V gives CDR1 SGHTA, CDR2 FQGTGA. CDR3 region: CASSSQAGTDTQYF. The CDR3 region has the DNA TGTGCCAGCAGCTCTCAGGCGGGAACAGATACGCAGTATTTT.

This chain joins TRBV28 and TRBJ1-5, with D unclear. The V gene's germline CDR1 is MDHEN and CDR2 SYDVKM. The V gene lost 3 bases and the J gene lost 6 bases, with 15 bases spanning the gap. CDR3 length: 15 residues. The chain's CDR3 is CASSFEGLFGQPQHF. DNA of the CDR3: TGTGCCAGCAGTTTTGAGGGATTGTTCGGTCAGCCCCAGCATTTT.

The chain couples TRBV11-3 to TRBJ1-2; D remains unclear. Germline values: CDR1 SGHNT, CDR2 YENEEA. V shed 5 bases and J shed 8 bases, with 21 bases lying between them. CDR3 length: 15 residues. DNA for the CDR3: TGTGCCAGCAGCCCAACGCCGTCCCCAGGTCGGGGCTACACCTTC. This codes for CASSPTPSPGRGYTF.

The rearrangement links TRBV6-5 to TRBJ1-2, with TRBD1 matching 7 bases. Germline V gene data show CDR1 as MNHEY and CDR2 as SVGAGI. The length of the CDR3 is 15 residues. Trimming at V came to 4 bases and at J to 2 bases, leaving 7 bases not matched to a gene. The CDR3 sequence is CASSSRDSPNYGYTF. CDR3 nucleotide sequence: TGTGCCAGCAGTTCGAGGGACAGTCCCAACTATGGCTACACCTTC.

About this clone itself: This sample includes further DNA sequences coding for the same CDR3. The V call is TRBV7-2, the J call TRBJ1-2; D gene ambiguous. V dropped 5 bases and J dropped 4 bases, with 8 bases sitting between them. CDR3 length: 12 residues. CDR1 SGHTA and CDR2 FQGNSA come from the germline V gene. The CDR3 protein is CASSLGSYGYTF. The CDR3 bases are TGTGCCAGCAGCCTGGGCAGCTATGGCTACACCTTC.

V usage is TRBV30 and J usage is TRBJ1-2; a weak D match, TRBD1 (5 bases). Germline V CDR1 and CDR2: GTSNPN, SVGIG (reference sequence). This CDR3 is built from 15 residues. V was trimmed by 2 bases and J by 4 bases, leaving 17 bases between them. As DNA, the CDR3 is TGTGCCTGGAGTTCGCGGAGGGGATGGGTCTATGGCTACACCTTC. Translated: CAWSSRRGWVYGYTF.

The rearrangement links TRBV19 to TRBJ1-6, with 8 bases that match TRBD1. This CDR3 has 12 residues. V lost 9 bases, J lost 7 bases, and 2 bases stayed unmatched. Germline CDR1 is LNHDA and CDR2 is SQIVND (reference sequence). The CDR3: CASWDRNSPLHF. The CDR3 DNA is TGTGCCAGCTGGGACAGGAATTCACCCCTCCACTTT.

The sample holds one count of this clone. The rearrangement uses TRBV9 and TRBJ1-1; TRBD1 aligns across 11 bases. The J segment lost 5 bases and the V segment lost 3 bases, leaving 9 bases of the junction unmatched. This CDR3 spans 16 amino acids. Germline values: CDR1 SGDLS, CDR2 YYNGEE. The CDR3 bases are TGTGCCAGCAGCGGAACGGACAGGGGGCTAGGGACTGAAGCTTTCTTT. This gives the protein CASSGTDRGLGTEAFF.

The genes are TRBV30 and TRBJ1-2, with 7 bases matching TRBD1. The CDR3 extends over 15 amino acids. Germline CDR1 reads GTSNPN; CDR2 reads SVGIG (reference sequence). Trimming removed 0 bases from V and 8 bases from J; junction bases left unmatched: 12. The CDR3 sequence is CAWSVQLRGGRGYTF. The CDR3 DNA is TGTGCCTGGAGTGTACAGCTCAGAGGGGGCAGGGGCTACACCTTC.

Details on this clone: The CDR3 does not end in the conserved phenylalanine or tryptophan, so this is likely a read error. It is unclear where the CDR3 begins or ends on the DNA, so no DNA is shown, and the CDR3 is as TCRdb lists it. The V and J genes are TRBV7-9 and TRBJ1-2. The CDR3 totals 13 residues, both ends included. Germline V CDR1 and CDR2: SEHNR, FQNEAQ (reference sequence). CDR3: CASSLTAQDGLLV.